One and the same sample provided the 7 T cell receptor beta chains below, sequenced in a study of OX40 agonist ivuxolimab in advanced cancers. Profiled with immunoSEQ multiplex PCR; TCRdb holds only in-frame clones, not every one. The sample comprises about 69,000 clones, about nine tenths of which are singletons, and about 2.5% rests with the top ten. The sequencing here drew on CD4+ or CD8+ T cells sorted from blood, taken in a trial of the OX40 agonist ivuxolimab. The receptor set was obtained from an adult with an advanced solid tumor such as melanoma, head and neck, liver or kidney cancer.

The chain recombines TRBV11-3 with TRBJ1-1, with D uncertain. Germline V gene sequence: CDR1 SGHNT, CDR2 YENEEA. V was shortened by 1 base and J by 4 bases, with 19 bases between the two germline ends. The CDR3 totals 17 residues. DNA for the CDR3: TGTGCCAGCAGCTTAGTAGTGTTGGGTTCGGGGTTCACTGAAGCTTTCTTT. Encoded protein: CASSLVVLGSGFTEAFF.

The gene calls are TRBV5-1 and TRBJ2-1, with 9 positions matching TRBD1. V lost 6 bases to trimming and J lost 6 bases; unmatched junction nucleotides: 10. Germline CDR1 SGHRS, CDR2 YFSETQ. This CDR3 region has 15 residues. In DNA, the CDR3 is TGCGCCAGCAACCCCGGGACAGGGATTTTCAATGAGCAGTTCTTC. Protein: CASNPGTGIFNEQFF.

V and J are TRBV4-2 and TRBJ1-3, with D perhaps TRBD1 (5 bases). There are 16 residues in the CDR3. The V gene's germline CDR1 is LGHNA and CDR2 YNFKEQ. The germline V and J ends were trimmed by 4 bases and 0 bases, with 13 bases remaining between them. The CDR3 DNA sequence: TGTGCCAGCAGCCCCGGACATGCTAACTCTGGAAACACCATATATTTT. The encoded protein is CASSPGHANSGNTIYF.

This clone is labeled as medium-sized. The V call is TRBV28, the J call TRBJ2-1; 8 bases map to TRBD1. The germline gives CDR1 MDHEN, CDR2 SYDVKM. V gave up 4 bases and J gave up 6 bases; unmatched junction bases: 8. The CDR3 extends over 15 amino acids. The CDR3 loop is CASSSRGPLLNEQFF. As DNA, the CDR3 is TGTGCCAGCAGTTCCAGGGGGCCCCTCCTCAATGAGCAGTTCTTC.

V gene TRBV4-1 combines with J gene TRBJ2-7; 8 bases are a match to TRBD1. V was pared by 4 bases and J by 4 bases, with 12 bases of the junction left unmatched. CDR1 is MGHRA, CDR2 YSYEKL, per germline. The CDR3 runs to 16 residues. For the CDR3, the DNA is TGCGCCAGCAGCCCCCAGGGGCAGGGGGCGAAGTACGAGCAGTACTTC. This gives the protein CASSPQGQGAKYEQYF.

V and J are TRBV28 and TRBJ1-1, with no clear D. V lost 3 bases and J 1 base, leaving 9 bases between the germline ends. The CDR3 is 14 amino acids. Germline V gene lookup returns CDR1 MDHEN and CDR2 SYDVKM. The CDR3 spells CASSLEAPNTEAFF. DNA of the CDR3: TGTGCCAGCAGTTTGGAGGCCCCGAACACTGAAGCTTTCTTT.

The rearrangement joins TRBV7-2 to TRBJ2-7, with D possibly TRBD2 on 5 matching bases. The CDR3 is 13 residues long. The V end lost 5 bases, the J end lost 6 bases, and 14 bases lay between the germline ends. Germline CDR1 SGHTA, CDR2 FQGNSA. CDR3 DNA sequence: TGTGCCAGCAGCCCCCCGACGCGGGTCGAGCAGTACTTC. Its protein is CASSPPTRVEQYF.